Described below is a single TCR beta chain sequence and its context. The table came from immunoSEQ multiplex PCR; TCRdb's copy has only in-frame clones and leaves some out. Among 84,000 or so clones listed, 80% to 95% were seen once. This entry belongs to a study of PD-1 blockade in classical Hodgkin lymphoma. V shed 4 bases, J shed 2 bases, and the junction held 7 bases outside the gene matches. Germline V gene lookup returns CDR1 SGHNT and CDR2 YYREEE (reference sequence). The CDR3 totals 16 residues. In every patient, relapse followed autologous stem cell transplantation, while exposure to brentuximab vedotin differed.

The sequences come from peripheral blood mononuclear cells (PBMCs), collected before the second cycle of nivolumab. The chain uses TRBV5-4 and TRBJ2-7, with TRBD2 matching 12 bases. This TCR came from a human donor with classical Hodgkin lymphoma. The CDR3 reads CASSPRLAGDPYEQYF. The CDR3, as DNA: TGTGCCAGCAGCCCTCGACTAGCGGGAGATCCCTACGAGCAGTACTTC.